The source of this TCR beta chain is a study of blood T cell repertoires in COVID-19. Study context: The origin of the acute and convalescent COVID-19 samples was the United States, Italy and Spain.

In the authors' workflow: Amplification with reference gene primers provided the estimates of nucleated cell counts. Sequenced by immunoSEQ multiplex PCR; TCRdb stores in-frame clones only, minus some. V, J and clone size were drawn from that table, and D and trimming were deduced from the DNA. The top ten hold approximately 1.9% of the sample, which has about 300,000 clones, roughly 85% seen once. Clinical histories supplied by participants themselves formed the basis of cohort assignment. All exposed participants met a person with COVID-19 within 2 weeks before entering the study. This clone was seen a single time. CDR3 length: 15 amino acids. V was trimmed by 6 bases and J by 3 bases, leaving 17 bases between them. Germline CDR1 KGHSH, CDR2 LQKENI.

This receptor was identified in a woman aged 25 to 45 who had been exposed to COVID-19. Sample: PBMCs or T cells enriched from blood (not recorded which). The chain carries TRBV18 and TRBJ1-1; D is undetermined. CDR3 DNA sequence: TGTGCCAGCTCTCTACTAGACACCGGGGACACTGAAGCTTTCTTT. This sequence encodes CASSLLDTGDTEAFF. The whole variable domain, remainder taken from reference TRBV18 and TRBJ1-1, is NAGVMQNPRHLVRRRGQEARLRCSPMKGHSHVYWYRQLPEEGLKFMVYLQKENIIDESGMPKERFSAEFPKEGPSILRIQQVVRGDSAAYFCASSLLDTGDTEAFFGQGTRLTVV.